This is a list of T cell receptor beta chains from one sample in a study of CD8+ T cells in alopecia areata. The data were produced by immunoSEQ multiplex PCR, yet TCRdb's version contains in-frame clones alone and is incomplete. Found here are about 200,000 clones, approximately 60% of them singletons; the top ten hold roughly 5.3%. Sample: CD8+ T cells sorted from blood. All receptors derive from a human donor in good health. The CDR3 runs from the conserved cysteine through the conserved F or W. D genes are given only for firm matches. Expanded clones get a size class; other rows say once, few or many, or leave the size out.

TRBJ1-2,NA,TRBV7-9,NA,TGTGCCAGCAACCCCCCGTGGGATGGCTACACCTTC,CASNPPWDGYTF
TRBJ2-3,NA,TRBV6-5,NA,TGTGCCAGCAGTTACGCCTGGGCCGATACGCAGTATTTT,CASSYAWADTQYF
TRBJ2-7,NA,TRBV29-1,TRBD1,TGCAGCGGTAGACAGGGTCTCTCCTACGAGCAGTACTTC,CSGRQGLSYEQYF
TRBJ1-2,few,TRBV29-1,NA,TGCAGCGTTGAAGGTAGTAGTGGCTACACCTTC,CSVEGSSGYTF
TRBJ2-5,few,TRBV5-1,NA,TGCGCCAGCAGCTTGCTCGGGGCCCCTGAATACCAAGAGACCCAGTACTTC,CASSLLGAPEYQETQYF
TRBJ1-2,NA,TRBV13,TRBD1,TGTGCCAGCAGCTCGGGACAGGGGGTCCTCTATGGCTACACCTTC,CASSSGQGVLYGYTF
TRBJ2-7,few,TRBV2,NA,TGTGCCAGCTTTTTGAGCTCCTACGAGCAGTACTTC,CASFLSSYEQYF
TRBJ1-2,NA,TRBV5-4,NA,TGTGCCAGCGTCCTGGGAGGGCTCGACTATGGCTACACCTTC,CASVLGGLDYGYTF
TRBJ1-6,NA,TRBV15,TRBD1,TGTGCCACCTGTCCCGGGACAGAAACAAGGTCACCCCTCCACTTT,CATCPGTETRSPLHF
TRBJ2-3,NA,TRBV13,NA,TGTGCCAGCAGCCGGGGGGATACGCAGTATTTT,CASSRGDTQYF
TRBJ1-2,few,TRBV29-1,TRBD1,TGCAGCGTTGAAAGCGGGGACAGCTATGGCTACACCTTC,CSVESGDSYGYTF
TRBJ1-2,NA,TRBV29-1,NA,TGCAGCGTTGAAGCTGGAGACCTTAACTATGGCTACACCTTC,CSVEAGDLNYGYTF